The 14 T cell receptor beta chains listed next were all sequenced from one sample in a study of CD8 T cells in Susac syndrome. Random hexamers served to reverse transcribe roughly 0.5 to 1 ug RNA. TCRdb re-called the immunoSEQ multiplex PCR reads with MiXCR, one entry per CDR3 protein. This table has some 180,000 distinct CDR3 sequences, around 94% appearing once. Input material: CD4+ T cells from PBMCs. Source of these receptors: a human donor with Susac syndrome.

The chain uses TRBV12-3 or TRBV12-4 and TRBJ1-1; D uncertain. The CDR3 covers 11 residues. The V end was cut by 3 bases, the J end by 8 bases, with 7 bases between. CDR3 region: CASSLSREAFF. In DNA form, the CDR3 reads TGTGCCAGCAGTTTGTCCAGGGAAGCTTTCTTT.

CDR3 region: CASSLLAGTTDTQYF. For the CDR3, the DNA is TGTGCCAGCAGCTTACTAGCGGGTACCACAGATACGCAGTATTTT. The chain recombines TRBV7-9 with TRBJ2-3, with TRBD2 matching 8 bases. The V and J ends lost 2 bases and 2 bases, in that order; junction bases with no gene match: 3. In germline, CDR1 is SEHNR, CDR2 FQNEAQ (reference sequence). CDR3 size: 15 residues.

V gene TRBV29-1 combines with J gene TRBJ2-1; TRBD2 agrees at 7 bases. J gave up 7 bases and V 4 bases, and 4 bases lay outside the gene matches. Germline V gives CDR1 SQVTM, CDR2 ANQGSEA. CDR3 size: 12 residues. This CDR3 reads CSVGGGPNEQFF. The DNA for the CDR3 is TGCAGCGTTGGGGGAGGGCCGAATGAGCAGTTCTTC.

The chain carries TRBV19 and TRBJ2-5; 8 nucleotides agree with TRBD2. Germline loops: CDR1 LNHDA, CDR2 SQIVND (reference sequence). V shed 4 bases and J 7 bases; nucleotides not matched to a gene: 11. The CDR3 contains 15 residues. In DNA, the CDR3 is TGTGCCAGTAGTACGCGACCGGGACTAGGGGGGACCCAGTACTTC. Its translation: CASSTRPGLGGTQYF.

The rearrangement joins TRBV7-2 to TRBJ2-3; 11 bases are a match to TRBD2. The length of the CDR3 is 18 residues. Losses at the gene ends were 5 bases for V and 5 bases for J; bases not matched to a gene: 15. Germline V gene lookup returns CDR1 SGHTA and CDR2 FQGNSA. The CDR3 loop is CASSITPRTSGLRDTQYF. Written as DNA, the CDR3 is TGTGCCAGCAGCATCACCCCTCGGACTAGCGGGCTTAGAGATACGCAGTATTTT.

The chain has TRBV10-3 and TRBJ2-7; 7 positions agree with TRBD1. The CDR3 has 13 residues. J lost 7 bases, V lost 10 bases, and 13 bases had no gene match. Per germline, CDR1 ENHRY and CDR2 SYGVKD. In nucleotides, the CDR3 is TGTGCCAACGGTGAGACAGGGAAAGGAGAGCAGTACTTC. It codes for CANGETGKGEQYF.

The rearrangement uses TRBV5-6 and TRBJ2-1, with D perhaps matching TRBD1 (5 bases). The CDR3 consists of 13 residues. V was cut by 1 base and J by 6 bases, with 8 bases left in between. The germline gives CDR1 SGHDT, CDR2 YYEEEE. CDR3 amino acids: CASSLQRGNEQFF. The CDR3 coding sequence is TGTGCCAGCAGCTTGCAAAGGGGCAATGAGCAGTTCTTC.

The count of this clonotype is one. The CDR3 DNA reads TGTGCCAGCAGCACACTCGACCTCGGAGCTTTCTTT. It encodes CASSTLDLGAFF. The chain links TRBV5-4 to TRBJ1-1; D gene uncertain. Germline lookup yields CDR1 SGHNT and CDR2 YYREEE (reference sequence). The CDR3 is 12 residues long. Trimming cost V 4 bases and J 10 bases, with 14 bases left between them.

This clonotype was seen only once. The chain couples TRBV5-1 to TRBJ1-2, with 8 nucleotides matching TRBD1. With V trimmed by 5 bases and J by 4 bases, 7 bases remained unmatched. Germline CDR1 and CDR2: SGHRS and YFSETQ. The CDR3 has 14 residues. The CDR3 here is CASSSGQGGYGYTF. The CDR3, as DNA: TGCGCCAGCAGTTCCGGACAGGGCGGCTATGGCTACACCTTC.

This clonotype is a singleton in its sample. The V and J genes are TRBV12-3 or TRBV12-4 and TRBJ1-6; maybe TRBD1 (5 bases). The germline V and J ends were trimmed by 3 bases and 6 bases, with 9 bases remaining between them. The CDR3 is 14 residues long. CDR3 sequence: CASSLGVANSPLHF. The CDR3 DNA follows: TGTGCCAGCAGTTTGGGGGTGGCTAATTCACCCCTCCACTTT.

The J gene is TRBJ2-7, the V gene TRBV29-1, with D possibly called TRBD1 or TRBD2 (5 bases each). Germline lookup yields CDR1 SQVTM and CDR2 ANQGSEA. Trimming shortened V by 4 bases and J by 2 bases, and 15 bases separated the two germline ends. This CDR3 is built from 14 residues. Here the CDR3 DNA reads TGCAGCGTTGCATCCGGGACGGGGACCTACGAGCAGTACTTC. It translates to CSVASGTGTYEQYF.

This clonotype has a single count. The chain carries TRBV4-1 and TRBJ1-1; the D is unclear. V shed 1 base and J shed 0 bases, with 12 bases lying between them. Germline V gene lookup returns CDR1 MGHRA and CDR2 YSYEKL. The CDR3 loop spans 16 amino acids. CDR3 coding DNA: TGCGCCAGCAGCCAAGGGACCCCGATTTTGAACACTGAAGCTTTCTTT. It translates to CASSQGTPILNTEAFF.

The chain combines TRBV9 with TRBJ2-5; unclear D gene. There are 14 residues in the CDR3. V was clipped by 0 bases and J by 2 bases, with 8 bases between them. CDR1 SGDLS and CDR2 YYNGEE come from the germline V gene. This CDR3 is CASSVDNRQETQYF. DNA for the CDR3: TGTGCCAGCAGCGTAGATAACAGACAAGAGACCCAGTACTTC.

The V and J genes are TRBV2 and TRBJ2-1; no clear D. CDR1 and CDR2 from the germline V gene are SNHLY and FYNNEI. The V end lost 11 bases, the J end lost 6 bases, and 17 bases lay between the germline ends. The CDR3 runs 13 residues. CDR3 nucleotides: TGTGCCGCACGGTCGACCGATGGCAATGAGCAGTTCTTC. This translates into CAARSTDGNEQFF.